These 10 T cell receptor beta chains share one sample of origin, sequenced in a study of beta chain features in type 1 diabetes. Study results and limitations: Type 1 diabetes patients had TCRB CDR3s that were shorter (moderately but significantly so) in all four CD4+ subsets.

All of the isolated RNA was reverse transcribed, so expressed TCRB transcripts were sequenced. Assay used: immunoSEQ multiplex PCR; TCRdb lists only in-frame clones, some missing. This sample has 95,000 to 150,000 clones, with 15% to 20% found just once. The antigens for these receptors are not known. Sequencing was carried out using central memory CD4+ T cells from blood. The source of these receptors is a man under 40 with type 1 diabetes.

The V call is TRBV14, the J call TRBJ2-3; a weak D match, TRBD1 (6 bases). The length of the CDR3 is 18 residues. Trimming took off 4 bases at V and 0 bases at J, with 20 bases between the two ends. The germline V gene has CDR1 SGHDN and CDR2 FVKESK. The CDR3 sequence: CASSPSGFGRGSTDTQYF. CDR3 DNA sequence: TGTGCCAGCAGCCCCTCGGGATTCGGTAGGGGGAGCACAGATACGCAGTATTTT. The full variable domain, in which reference TRBV14 and TRBJ2-3 provide the parts outside the CDR3, is EAGVTQFPSHSVIEKGQTVTLRCDPISGHDNLYWYRRVMGKEIKFLLHFVKESKQDESGMPNNRFLAERTGGTYSTLKVQPAELEDSGVYFCASSPSGFGRGSTDTQYFGPGTRLTVL.

The chain combines TRBV4-3 with TRBJ2-3; possibly TRBD2 for D (5 bases). The CDR3 covers 15 residues. Trimming shortened V by 0 bases and J by 4 bases, and 11 bases separated the two germline ends. Germline CDR1 LGHNA, CDR2 YSLEER. The CDR3 here is CASSQEGSGADTQYF. The CDR3 nucleotides read TGCGCCAGCAGCCAAGAGGGGAGCGGAGCAGATACGCAGTATTTT.

This clone has only a few counts. This chain connects TRBV30 to TRBJ1-5; D remains unclear. The V gene lost 0 bases and the J gene lost 0 bases, with 6 bases spanning the gap. Germline CDR1 reads GTSNPN; CDR2 reads SVGIG (reference sequence). The CDR3 is made up of 14 amino acids. The CDR3 nucleotides read TGTGCCTGGAGTGTACTGAATAGCAATCAGCCCCAGCATTTT. It codes for CAWSVLNSNQPQHF.

The V gene is TRBV5-1, the J gene TRBJ1-4, with 8 nucleotides matching TRBD1. The V segment lost 4 bases and the J segment 7 bases; nucleotides outside the gene matches: 9. The CDR3 spans 15 residues. In germline, CDR1 is SGHRS, CDR2 YFSETQ. The CDR3 nucleotides are TGCGCCAGCAGCGCAGGACAGGGTTGGGGTGAAAAACTGTTTTTT. Protein sequence: CASSAGQGWGEKLFF.

This clone was observed a few times. The J gene is TRBJ1-5, the V gene TRBV29-1, with 7 bases that match TRBD1. V trimming: 7 bases; J trimming: 5 bases; junction bases outside the gene matches: 5. Germline CDR1 and CDR2: SQVTM and ANQGSEA. The CDR3 covers 12 residues. The CDR3 DNA reads as TGCAGCGGTAGTACAGGGGATCAGCCCCAGCATTTT. Protein product: CSGSTGDQPQHF.

This clone was observed a handful of times. V usage is TRBV7-6 and J usage is TRBJ2-7, with a possible D match to TRBD1 (7 bases). The CDR3 extends over 15 amino acids. The V end lost 5 bases, the J end lost 0 bases, and 14 bases lay between the germline ends. The germline CDR1 and CDR2 sequences are SGHVS and FNYEAQ. CDR3 loop: CASSNPGGISYEQYF. The CDR3 coding sequence is TGTGCCAGCAGCAATCCAGGGGGGATCTCCTACGAGCAGTACTTC.

The table lists this clone with a few counts. The chain carries TRBV19 and TRBJ2-3, with a tentative D call TRBD1 (6 bases). Trimming took 8 bases from V and 2 from J, leaving 14 bases between them. The CDR3 has 14 residues. Germline values: CDR1 LNHDA, CDR2 SQIVND (reference sequence). In nucleotides, the CDR3 is TGTGCCAGTGCCTCGGACAGAGCCACAGATACGCAGTATTTT. Translated: CASASDRATDTQYF.

This clone appeared a few times. The chain links TRBV30 to TRBJ2-2; 11 bases align to TRBD1. V was clipped by 2 bases and J by 7 bases; unmatched bases: 3. The germline gives CDR1 GTSNPN, CDR2 SVGIG (reference sequence). CDR3 length: 14 residues. The CDR3 DNA is TGTGCCTGGAGTAGGACAGGGGGCCACGGGGAGCTGTTTTTT. Its translation is CAWSRTGGHGELFF.

This clone was counted a few times. V usage is TRBV5-1 and J usage is TRBJ2-5, with 10 bases that match TRBD1. The J segment lost 1 base and the V segment lost 3 bases, leaving 3 bases of the junction unmatched. The germline V gene encodes CDR1 SGHRS and CDR2 YFSETQ. This CDR3 has 15 amino acids. The DNA for the CDR3 is TGCGCCAGCAGCTCAGGACAGGGGGGCCAAGAGACCCAGTACTTC. Protein: CASSSGQGGQETQYF.

The gene calls are TRBV7-2 and TRBJ2-7; 10 bases map to TRBD1. Germline values: CDR1 SGHTA, CDR2 FQGNSA. There are 16 residues in the CDR3. V lost 3 bases and J lost 3; bases outside the gene matches: 8. CDR3 DNA: TGTGCCAGCAGCTTCACCAAGGACAGGGGGAACTACGAGCAGTACTTC. It yields the protein CASSFTKDRGNYEQYF.